This TCR beta chain was sequenced for a study of shared clonotypes between healthy human individuals. General observations from the study: Incomplete sequencing of sorted subsets was indicated by rarefaction despite large depth. Only blood was sampled; tissue repertoires likely differ.

Sequencing used immunoSEQ multiplex PCR; TCRdb keeps in-frame clones, though not all of them. The data contain approximately 720,000 clones, roughly 78% of them singletons. This clone was counted between two and nine times. What it binds is unknown. Source material: memory CD4+ T cells sorted from blood. The sample's subset: CD45RA-negative fraction. This sequence was found in a woman in her 30s in good health.

The CDR3: CAIKNSGETQYF. The CDR3 nucleotides are TGTGCCATCAAAAATAGCGGGGAGACCCAGTACTTC. This chain links TRBV10-3 with TRBJ2-5; 7 bases match TRBD2. The CDR3 consists of 12 residues. Germline trimming cut 7 bases from V and 5 bases from J; bases unmatched to any gene: 4. The germline gives CDR1 ENHRY, CDR2 SYGVKD.